The next 12 T cell receptor beta chains were all read from a single sample in a study of cytomegalovirus exposure and HLA in healthy donors. The PCR made use of 60 Vbeta and 13 Jbeta primers. Using immunoSEQ multiplex PCR, the repertoire was profiled, and TCRdb retains in-frame clones only, with some absent. The data show about 120,000 clones, about 80% seen once. The material sequenced was PBMCs. The origin of the receptors is a female donor in good health and CMV-seropositive.

This clone has only a few counts. The chain employs TRBV9 and TRBJ1-3, with unresolved D. This CDR3 region has 17 residues. V lost 4 bases and J lost 10, with 27 bases in between. The V gene's germline CDR1 is SGDLS and CDR2 YYNGEE. This CDR3 is CASSYPSGGNPEKTIYF. Here the CDR3 DNA reads TGTGCCAGCAGCTACCCGTCAGGAGGGAACCCGGAAAAGACCATATATTTT.

DNA of the CDR3: TGTGCCAGCAGTTTCGGGGGGCGCACTTCACCCCTCCACTTT. This encodes CASSFGGRTSPLHF. This chain connects TRBV27 to TRBJ1-6; a weak D match, TRBD1 (6 bases). V gave up 3 bases and J gave up 9 bases, with 12 bases separating them. The CDR3 totals 14 residues. The germline gives CDR1 MNHEY, CDR2 SMNVEV (reference sequence).

The chain is built from TRBV29-1 and TRBJ1-4; D is possibly TRBD1 (5 bases). Germline V gives CDR1 SQVTM, CDR2 ANQGSEA. The CDR3 totals 11 residues. V was pared by 4 bases and J by 6 bases, with 6 bases between. The CDR3 DNA reads TGCAGCGTTGGCAGGGATGAAAAACTGTTTTTT. Residues: CSVGRDEKLFF.

The chain links TRBV18 to TRBJ2-6; unclear D gene. This CDR3 region has 16 residues. V lost 5 bases and J 2 bases, leaving 13 bases between the germline ends. The germline V gene encodes CDR1 KGHSH and CDR2 LQKENI. For the CDR3, the DNA is TGTGCCAGCTCATCCCGGATCCAGGCTGGGGCCAACGTCCTGACTTTC. Translating gives CASSSRIQAGANVLTF.

This clone was counted once. The chain is built from TRBV30 and TRBJ1-5; D possibly corresponds to TRBD1 (5 bases). The CDR3 covers 13 residues. The V end was cut by 0 bases, the J end by 6 bases, with 9 bases between. The germline gives CDR1 GTSNPN, CDR2 SVGIG (reference sequence). CDR3 region: CAWSVDGAQPQHF. As DNA, the CDR3 is TGTGCCTGGAGTGTGGATGGGGCTCAGCCCCAGCATTTT. Using reference TRBV30 and TRBJ1-5 for the parts outside the CDR3, the full variable domain is SQTIHQWPATLVQPVGSPLSLECTVEGTSNPNLYWYRQAAGRGLQLLFYSVGIGQISSEVPQNLSASRPQDRQFILSSKKLLLSDSGFYLCAWSVDGAQPQHFGDGTRLSIL.

This chain uses TRBV5-1 with TRBJ1-1; D might be TRBD1 (5 bases). The CDR3 consists of 15 residues. V dropped 2 bases and J dropped 0 bases, with 11 bases sitting between them. CDR1 is SGHRS and CDR2 is YFSETQ in the germline V gene. The CDR3 region is CASSFLPGLNTEAFF. The CDR3 DNA sequence: TGCGCCAGCAGCTTTCTCCCAGGGCTGAACACTGAAGCTTTCTTT.

This clone was counted between two and nine times. This chain connects TRBV27 to TRBJ1-1; TRBD1 might be the D (5 bases). With 6 bases removed from V and 3 bases from J, the gap between germline ends came to 11 bases. This CDR3 has 13 residues. Germline V CDR1 and CDR2: MNHEY, SMNVEV (reference sequence). This CDR3 is CASRGREDTEAFF. DNA for the CDR3: TGTGCCAGCAGGGGCAGGGAGGACACTGAAGCTTTCTTT.

The rearrangement joins TRBV7-3 to TRBJ2-5; D perhaps matches TRBD1 (6 bases). Per germline, CDR1 SGHTA and CDR2 FQGTGA. The V gene lost 5 bases and the J gene lost 1 base, with 8 bases spanning the gap. This CDR3 is built from 13 residues. The CDR3 region has the DNA TGTGCCAGCAGCCGGACAGCCCAAGAGACCCAGTACTTC. Its translation: CASSRTAQETQYF. Together with reference TRBV7-3 and TRBJ2-5, the CDR3 gives the full variable domain: GAGVSQTPSNKVTEKGKYVELRCDPISGHTALYWYRQSLGQGPEFLIYFQGTGAADDSGLPNDRFFAVRPEGSVSTLKIQRTERGDSAVYLCASSRTAQETQYFGPGTRLLVL.

V is TRBV5-8 and J is TRBJ2-5; 12 bases agree with TRBD1. CDR3 length: 15 amino acids. Germline-derived CDR1 and CDR2 are SGHTS and YDEGEE. Unmatched junction bases numbered 3, after V lost 2 bases and J lost 4 bases. Written as DNA, the CDR3 is TGTGCCAGCAGCTTCCGGGGACAGGGGGCAGAGACCCAGTACTTC. It codes for CASSFRGQGAETQYF.

This clone was counted only a few times. This chain joins TRBV4-1 and TRBJ1-6; TRBD1 matches 9 bases. V was clipped by 0 bases and J by 8 bases; unmatched bases: 2. Germline V gene lookup returns CDR1 MGHRA and CDR2 YSYEKL. The CDR3 consists of 15 residues. CDR3 DNA: TGCGCCAGCAGCCAAGATACAGGGGGCTATTCACCCCTCCACTTT. It is translated as CASSQDTGGYSPLHF.

The chain links TRBV30 to TRBJ1-6; TRBD1 matches at 7 bases. The germline V gene encodes CDR1 GTSNPN and CDR2 SVGIG (reference sequence). Trimming removed 0 bases from V and 14 bases from J; junction bases left unmatched: 13. The CDR3 is 15 amino acids. CDR3 in amino acids: CAWSVLGGTRGALHF. CDR3 DNA sequence: TGTGCCTGGAGTGTACTTGGGGGCACCAGGGGGGCCCTCCACTTT.

This chain connects TRBV5-4 to TRBJ2-1, with 8 bases identical to TRBD2. Germline CDR1 is SGHNT and CDR2 is YYREEE (reference sequence). The CDR3 is 13 amino acids. V gave up 3 bases and J gave up 13 bases; unmatched junction bases: 9. The CDR3 here is CASSSWDSGIQFF. The CDR3 nucleotides are TGTGCCAGCAGCTCTTGGGATAGCGGGATACAGTTCTTC.